This T cell receptor beta chain was profiled in a study of blood T cells in healthy people across ages. A second PCR, run for about 7 to 11 cycles, used a sample-barcoded 5' primer plus a J-beta primer mix. MiXCR, applied by TCRdb to the 5' RACE reads, yields one record per CDR3 protein. The table shows 650,000 to 700,000 distinct CDR3 sequences, with 52% occurring only once. This clonotype was counted ten times or more. The V gene's germline CDR1 is MGHDK and CDR2 SYGVNS. This CDR3 region has 13 residues. Deletions cut 3 bases from V and 3 bases from J, with 6 bases between. The sequencing input was blood. The chain couples TRBV25-1 to TRBJ1-5; D not certain. This receptor was obtained from a woman older than 75 in good health. The CDR3 loop reads CASSDRNNQPQHF. CDR3 nucleotide sequence: TGTGCCAGCAGTGACAGGAACAATCAGCCCCAGCATTTT.